The 30 T cell receptor beta chains reported below all come from one sample, sequenced in a study of T-cell reconstitution after alpha-beta-depleted transplantation in children. Unique molecular identifiers were incorporated when the TCRbeta library was constructed. MiXCR, applied by TCRdb to the PCR reads, yields one record per CDR3 protein. The table shows about 300,000 distinct CDR3 sequences, with around 9.1% occurring only once. This material consisted of PBMCs, taken before TCRalphabeta/CD19-depleted stem cell transplant. The receptors derive from a boy under two years old with acute myeloid leukemia, due to receive a stem cell transplant.

The sample holds many counts of this clonotype. V is TRBV5-1 and J is TRBJ2-7; D may be TRBD1 or TRBD2 (5 bases each). The CDR3 is 15 residues long. The V gene's germline CDR1 is SGHRS and CDR2 YFSETQ. V lost 0 bases to trimming and J lost 0 bases, with 10 bases between them. CDR3 in amino acids: CASSLGREPSYEQYF. The CDR3 DNA is TGCGCCAGCAGCTTGGGCAGGGAGCCCTCCTACGAGCAGTACTTC.

The V call is TRBV2, the J call TRBJ2-3; D gene unclear. V was cut by 7 bases and J by 2 bases, with 16 bases left in between. Germline values: CDR1 SNHLY, CDR2 FYNNEI. The length of the CDR3 is 15 residues. CDR3 sequence (DNA): TGTGCCAGCAAAACGAGGCTAGGAAACACAGATACGCAGTATTTT. Amino acid sequence: CASKTRLGNTDTQYF.

With respect to this clonotype: A read error is possible here, since a much larger clone lies one base away. The chain uses TRBV5-1 and TRBJ1-4, with unresolved D. This CDR3 contains 12 residues. CDR1 is SGHRS and CDR2 is YFSETQ in the germline V gene. The CDR3 loop is CASRGSNEKLIF. CDR3 nucleotide sequence: TGCGCCAGCCGGGGATCTAATGAAAAACTGATTTTT.

This clonotype was seen ten or more times. The rearrangement links TRBV11-3 to TRBJ2-1; the match to TRBD1 covers 10 bases. CDR1 and CDR2 (germline): SGHNT, YENEEA. V lost 5 bases to trimming and J lost 6 bases; unmatched junction nucleotides: 7. The CDR3 extends over 15 amino acids. As DNA, the CDR3 is TGTGCCAGCAGCCCAGGGACAGGGGTCACCAATGAGCAGTTCTTC. Protein: CASSPGTGVTNEQFF.

In this sample, this clonotype turned up many times. V gene TRBV29-1 combines with J gene TRBJ1-1; D gene uncertain. CDR3 length equals 13 residues. V dropped 0 bases and J dropped 4 bases, with 9 bases sitting between them. From germline, CDR1 is SQVTM and CDR2 ANQGSEA. The CDR3 loop is CSVEEFESTEAFF. The DNA for the CDR3 is TGCAGCGTTGAAGAGTTCGAATCCACTGAAGCTTTCTTT.

This clonotype has a count of ten or more. The V and J genes are TRBV11-2 and TRBJ2-1; no clear D. Germline lookup yields CDR1 SGHAT and CDR2 FQNNGV. Between the trimmed V and J ends, which lost 3 bases and 5 bases, there was a span of 14 bases. CDR3 length: 15 residues. The CDR3 sequence is CASSFTRSSHNEQFF. The CDR3 DNA follows: TGTGCCAGCAGCTTCACCCGGTCGTCCCACAATGAGCAGTTCTTC.

This clonotype has ten or more counts. The rearrangement uses TRBV12-3 or TRBV12-4 and TRBJ1-2; 9 positions match TRBD1. The length of the CDR3 is 14 residues. V shed 5 bases, J shed 8 bases, and the junction held 9 bases outside the gene matches. CDR3 in DNA: TGTGCCAGCAGTCCCCCGGGACAGGGTGGAGGCTACACCTTC. Its protein product is CASSPPGQGGGYTF.

In its sample, this clonotype was seen many times. The chain couples TRBV5-1 to TRBJ2-6; the D gene is possibly TRBD2 (6 bases). The germline V gene encodes CDR1 SGHRS and CDR2 YFSETQ. The CDR3 sequence is 14 residues long. V lost 3 bases and J lost 2, with 6 bases in between. CDR3 sequence: CASSSGAGANVLTF. DNA for the CDR3: TGCGCCAGCAGCTCGGGGGCTGGGGCCAACGTCCTGACTTTC. Full variable domain (missing parts from reference TRBV5-1 and TRBJ2-6): KAGVTQTPRYLIKTRGQQVTLSCSPISGHRSVSWYQQTPGQGLQFLFEYFSETQRNKGNFPGRFSGRQFSNSRSEMNVSTLELGDSALYLCASSSGAGANVLTFGAGSRLTVL.

This clonotype has more than one count but fewer than ten. This chain connects TRBV7-9 to TRBJ2-2; unclear D gene. This CDR3 has 15 residues. CDR1 and CDR2 from the germline V gene are SEHNR and FQNEAQ (reference sequence). V lost 7 bases and J 0 bases, leaving 12 bases between the germline ends. CDR3 sequence reads: CASTSRTSNTGELFF. CDR3 DNA sequence: TGTGCCAGCACTTCTCGAACGTCGAACACCGGGGAGCTGTTTTTT.

This clonotype was observed a handful of times. The chain has TRBV5-6 and TRBJ2-5, with TRBD2 matching over 12 bases. The germline CDR1 and CDR2 sequences are SGHDT and YYEEEE. The junction had 8 bases not matched to a gene; V was cut back by 7 bases and J by 1 base. The CDR3 is made up of 16 amino acids. CDR3 amino acids: CASELAGGLTQETQYF. The CDR3 DNA is TGTGCCAGCGAACTAGCGGGGGGTCTAACCCAAGAGACCCAGTACTTC.

J is TRBJ2-1 and V is TRBV19; possibly TRBD2 for D (6 bases). Between the trimmed V and J ends, which lost 8 bases and 5 bases, there was a span of 22 bases. Germline V gene data show CDR1 as LNHDA and CDR2 as SQIVND (reference sequence). The CDR3 is 16 residues long. CDR3 protein: CASSPYLAPQDNEQFF. The DNA of the CDR3 is TGTGCCAGTTCTCCCTACCTAGCGCCCCAGGACAATGAGCAGTTCTTC.

This clonotype was observed at least ten times. V is TRBV6-5 and J is TRBJ2-7, with a tentative D call TRBD2 (6 bases). Between the trimmed V and J ends, which lost 5 bases and 2 bases, there was a span of 19 bases. This CDR3 has 16 residues. The germline V gene has CDR1 MNHEY and CDR2 SVGAGI. CDR3 in amino acids: CASSTSAGTYTYEQYF. Here the CDR3 DNA reads TGTGCCAGCAGTACATCCGCCGGGACTTATACCTACGAGCAGTACTTC.

Details on this clonotype: The conserved phenylalanine or tryptophan normally closing the CDR3 is absent here, so this likely arose from a read error. The chain uses TRBV20-1 and TRBJ2-1; possible D gene TRBD1, 5 bases. Trimming took 3 bases from V and 4 from J, leaving 10 bases between them. The CDR3 runs 13 residues. In germline, CDR1 is DFQATT, CDR2 SNEGSKA (reference sequence). The CDR3 DNA reads TGCAGTGCTAGTAGCACAGGATACAATGAGCAGTTCCTC. This encodes CSASSTGYNEQFL.

The table lists this clonotype with many counts. This chain connects TRBV5-1 to TRBJ2-6; D is possibly TRBD2 (5 bases). Trimming pared 8 bases from V and 0 bases from J, leaving 9 bases between. The CDR3 runs 14 residues. Germline assignment: CDR1 SGHRS and CDR2 YFSETQ. The CDR3 region is CASTGNSGANVLTF. The DNA of the CDR3 is TGCGCCAGTACCGGGAACTCTGGGGCCAACGTCCTGACTTTC.

Ten or more counts support this clonotype. The genes are TRBV21-1 and TRBJ2-6; the D call in the table, TRBD1, was not verified against the DNA. TRBV21-1 is noted as a pseudogene. This CDR3 spans 17 amino acids. CDR3 nucleotides: TGTGCCAGCAGCAAAGGGACAGGGGGCTCTGGGGCCAACGTCCTGACTTTC. It yields the protein CASSKGTGGSGANVLTF.

This chain uses TRBV7-3 with TRBJ2-7; TRBD2 matches 13 bases. The CDR3 contains 18 residues. V was clipped by 5 bases and J by 5 bases; unmatched bases: 15. The germline CDR1 and CDR2 sequences are SGHTA and FQGTGA. The CDR3 DNA reads TGTGCCAGCAGCCCGGGACTAGCGGGGACAGTCTTAGGGAACGAGCAGTACTTC. Protein: CASSPGLAGTVLGNEQYF.

This clonotype was detected ten times or more. This chain joins TRBV29-1 and TRBJ2-2; maybe TRBD2 (5 bases). Germline CDR1 SQVTM, CDR2 ANQGSEA. The CDR3 loop spans 14 amino acids. V shed 3 bases and J shed 2 bases, with 10 bases lying between them. The DNA of the CDR3 is TGCAGCGTTGAGGGGAGATTCAACACCGGGGAGCTGTTTTTT. Its translation: CSVEGRFNTGELFF.

This clonotype was observed many times. The chain recombines TRBV5-1 with TRBJ2-5; either TRBD1 or TRBD2 may supply D (6 bases each). V lost 2 bases and J lost 4, with 12 bases in between. The CDR3 loop spans 14 amino acids. Germline V gene sequence: CDR1 SGHRS, CDR2 YFSETQ. The CDR3: CASSFRGPGETQYF. The CDR3 DNA reads TGCGCCAGCAGCTTTCGGGGGCCTGGAGAGACCCAGTACTTC.

The J gene is TRBJ2-5, the V gene TRBV10-2; 8 positions match TRBD2. The CDR3 is 17 amino acids. The V gene end was trimmed by 0 bases and the J gene end by 3 bases; junction bases not matched to a gene: 9. Per the germline V gene, CDR1 is WSHSY and CDR2 is SAAADI. The CDR3 here is CASSESPRGSGKETQYF. CDR3 in DNA: TGCGCCAGCAGTGAGTCCCCACGAGGTAGCGGGAAAGAGACCCAGTACTTC.

This clonotype has at least ten counts. The rearrangement uses TRBV4-2 and TRBJ1-1; TRBD1 matches 7 bases. Germline V CDR1 and CDR2: LGHNA, YNFKEQ. V gave up 3 bases and J gave up 4 bases; unmatched junction bases: 2. This CDR3 spans 13 amino acids. The CDR3 is CASSHQGGTEAFF. CDR3 coding DNA: TGTGCCAGCAGCCACCAGGGGGGCACTGAAGCTTTCTTT.

This clonotype showed up many times. The rearrangement uses TRBV19 and TRBJ2-1, with 10 bases identical to TRBD2. J lost 0 bases, V lost 6 bases, and 2 bases had no gene match. CDR1 and CDR2 (germline): LNHDA, SQIVND (reference sequence). This CDR3 has 15 amino acids. As DNA, the CDR3 is TGTGCCAGTAGACTAGCGGGAAGCTCCTACAATGAGCAGTTCTTC. Protein: CASRLAGSSYNEQFF.

This clonotype was observed many times. The V gene is TRBV25-1, the J gene TRBJ1-2, with TRBD1 matching 9 bases. Trimming removed 4 bases from V and 4 bases from J; junction bases left unmatched: 16. Germline V gene lookup returns CDR1 MGHDK and CDR2 SYGVNS. The CDR3 consists of 18 residues. This CDR3 is CASSGIVPTGGGSYGYTF. CDR3 bases: TGTGCCAGCAGTGGAATCGTCCCCACAGGGGGCGGGAGCTATGGCTACACCTTC.

This clonotype was recorded many times. The chain employs TRBV20-1 and TRBJ2-7, with 9 bases that match TRBD1. V lost 6 bases to trimming and J lost 2 bases; unmatched junction nucleotides: 8. CDR3 length: 14 amino acids. Germline lookup yields CDR1 DFQATT and CDR2 SNEGSKA (reference sequence). The CDR3 DNA reads TGCAGTGCCCGACGGGACAGGGCCCCCTACGAGCAGTACTTC. It encodes CSARRDRAPYEQYF.

This clonotype was observed at least ten times. This sequence joins TRBV7-6 and TRBJ1-2, with 7 bases that match TRBD1. Germline-derived CDR1 and CDR2 are SGHVS and FNYEAQ. The ends lost 5 bases at V and 4 bases at J; junction bases unmatched: 7. This CDR3 has 14 residues. CDR3 region: CASSPGQEFYGYTF. The CDR3 DNA follows: TGTGCCAGCAGCCCCGGACAGGAATTCTATGGCTACACCTTC.

The table lists this clonotype with many counts. The V and J genes are TRBV18 and TRBJ2-1, with 10 positions matching TRBD2. Per germline, CDR1 KGHSH and CDR2 LQKENI. The CDR3 covers 16 residues. V dropped 4 bases and J dropped 4; count of bases not matched to a gene: 7. The CDR3, as DNA: TGTGCCAGCTCACAGGGACTAGCGTTTTTTTACAATGAGCAGTTCTTC. Its protein is CASSQGLAFFYNEQFF.

This clonotype was counted ten times or more. This chain links TRBV7-9 with TRBJ2-1; D unclear. Germline V gives CDR1 SEHNR, CDR2 FQNEAQ (reference sequence). The CDR3 sequence is 13 residues long. Trimming took 1 base from V and 6 from J, leaving 7 bases between them. In DNA form, the CDR3 reads TGTGCCAGCAGCTTAGTGGTTAGCAATGAGCAGTTCTTC. This sequence encodes CASSLVVSNEQFF.

There are many counts of this clonotype. V usage is TRBV6-1 and J usage is TRBJ2-7; TRBD1 agrees at 9 bases. The V gene's germline CDR1 is MNHNS and CDR2 SASEGT. The V gene end was trimmed by 6 bases and the J gene end by 1 base; junction bases not matched to a gene: 4. This CDR3 contains 14 residues. The CDR3 region has the DNA TGTGCCAGCAGGACCGGGACAGGGTCCTACGAGCAGTACTTC. As protein: CASRTGTGSYEQYF.

The V gene is TRBV5-1, the J gene TRBJ1-2; D call uncertain. CDR1 is SGHRS and CDR2 is YFSETQ in the germline V gene. With 0 bases removed from V and 14 bases from J, the gap between germline ends came to 14 bases. CDR3 size: 12 residues. The DNA of the CDR3 is TGCGCCAGCAGCTTGGACGTGGGGAAGGCGACCTTC. Encoded protein: CASSLDVGKATF.

This clonotype has at least ten counts. This sequence joins TRBV7-6 and TRBJ2-2; TRBD1 aligns across 8 bases. This CDR3 spans 17 amino acids. V shed 5 bases, J shed 4 bases, and the junction held 12 bases outside the gene matches. Germline V lookup: CDR1 SGHVS, CDR2 FNYEAQ. The CDR3 sequence: CASSLRLGTGLTGELFF. The CDR3 DNA is TGTGCCAGCAGCCTTAGGCTTGGGACAGGCCTCACCGGGGAGCTGTTTTTT. The whole variable domain, filled in from reference TRBV7-6 and TRBJ2-2, reads GAGVSQSPRYKVTKRGQDVALRCDPISGHVSLYWYRQALGQGPEFLTYFNYEAQQDKSGLPNDRFSAERPEGSISTLTIQRTEQRDSAMYRCASSLRLGTGLTGELFFGEGSRLTVL.

The rearrangement links TRBV28 to TRBJ2-7, with TRBD2 matching 7 bases. Germline trimming cut 7 bases from V and 7 bases from J; bases unmatched to any gene: 22. The germline gives CDR1 MDHEN, CDR2 SYDVKM. The CDR3 runs 17 residues. The CDR3 protein is CASTTLVGGGAPGEQYF. In DNA form, the CDR3 reads TGTGCCAGCACCACTTTGGTGGGCGGGGGAGCTCCGGGGGAGCAGTACTTC.